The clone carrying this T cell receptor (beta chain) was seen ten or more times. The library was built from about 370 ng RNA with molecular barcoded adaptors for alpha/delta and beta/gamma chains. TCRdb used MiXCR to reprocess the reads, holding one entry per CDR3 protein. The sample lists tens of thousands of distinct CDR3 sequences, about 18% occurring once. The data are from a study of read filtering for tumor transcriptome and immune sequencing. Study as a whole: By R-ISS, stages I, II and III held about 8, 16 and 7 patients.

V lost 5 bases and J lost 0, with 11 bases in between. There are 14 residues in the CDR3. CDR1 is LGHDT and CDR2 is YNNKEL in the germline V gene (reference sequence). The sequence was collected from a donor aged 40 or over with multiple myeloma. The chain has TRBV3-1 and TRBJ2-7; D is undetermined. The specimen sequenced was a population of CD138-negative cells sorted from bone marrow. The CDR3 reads CASSNGQNSYEQYF. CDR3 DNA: TGTGCCAGCAGCAACGGTCAGAACTCCTACGAGCAGTACTTC.